This T cell receptor (beta chain) derives from a study of T cells in Graves' hyperthyroidism and ophthalmopathy. Study-wide results and limits: Using 13 V-J features, a model discriminated ophthalmopathy from stable hyperthyroidism.

This clonotype was recorded many times. As yet, its antigen is unknown. Trimming pared 6 bases from V and 1 base from J, leaving 15 bases between. Germline CDR1 and CDR2: SQVTM and ANQGSEA. CDR3 length: 14 residues. RNA transcripts gave rise to amplified TCR beta CDR3 regions. TCR CDR3 regions were first amplified by RT-PCR with HTBI primers. TCRdb fed the multiplex PCR reads into MiXCR, producing one record per CDR3 protein. There are hundreds of thousands of distinct CDR3 sequences in the sample; 45% occur only once, and 6.5% to 9% lies in the top ten. Diagnoses used clinical symptoms, serum thyroxine and TRAb, thyroid ultrasound and orbital computed tomography.

J is TRBJ1-1 and V is TRBV29-1; no definite D call. The TCR was taken from an adult man with Graves' disease, either hyperthyroidism or ophthalmopathy (not recorded which). The sample comprised peripheral blood or thyroid tissue (not recorded which). The CDR3 loop reads CSVVSREGNTEAFF. The CDR3 DNA reads as TGCAGCGTAGTATCCCGGGAAGGGAACACTGAAGCTTTCTTT.